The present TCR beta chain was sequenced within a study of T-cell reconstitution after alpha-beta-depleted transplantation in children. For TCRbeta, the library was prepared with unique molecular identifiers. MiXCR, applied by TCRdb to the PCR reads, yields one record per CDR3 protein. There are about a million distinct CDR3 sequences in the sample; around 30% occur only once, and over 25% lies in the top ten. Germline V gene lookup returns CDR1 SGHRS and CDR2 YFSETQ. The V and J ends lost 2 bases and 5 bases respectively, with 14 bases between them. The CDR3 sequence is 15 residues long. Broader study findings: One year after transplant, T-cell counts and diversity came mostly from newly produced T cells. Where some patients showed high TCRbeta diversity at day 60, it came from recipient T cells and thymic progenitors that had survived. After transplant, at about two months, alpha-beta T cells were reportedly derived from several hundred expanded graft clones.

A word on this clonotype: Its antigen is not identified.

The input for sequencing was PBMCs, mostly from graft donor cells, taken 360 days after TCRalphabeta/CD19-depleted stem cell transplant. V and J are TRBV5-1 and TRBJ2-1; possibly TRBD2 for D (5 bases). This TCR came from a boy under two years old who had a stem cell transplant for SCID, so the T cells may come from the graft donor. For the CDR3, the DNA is TGCGCCAGCAGCTTTGTTGGGAGTGAACACAATGAGCAGTTCTTC. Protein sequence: CASSFVGSEHNEQFF.